These 26 T cell receptor beta chains came from one sample sequenced in a study of cytomegalovirus exposure and HLA in healthy donors (dated by TCRdb to 2016 to 2017). The library was generated by the immunoSEQ multiplex PCR assay. For the multiplex PCR, a mixture combining 60 forward primers for TCR Vbeta segments and 13 reverse primers for TCR Jbeta segments was used. TCRdb carries this immuneACCESS record with in-frame sequences only. Its versions omit some clonotypes, under half of them owing to an unresolved V gene in the studies checked, with the rest unexplained. The sample data list about 96,000 clones, and 65% to 80% of these were observed just once. 12% to 15% of the sample lies in the top ten. Sequencing was carried out using PBMCs. The receptors shown here come from a woman aged 70-85 years in good health and CMV-seropositive.

This clone appeared a single time. CDR3 sequence: CASSLVVGGTDTQYF. In nucleotides, the CDR3 is TGTGCCAGCAGCTTAGTTGTGGGAGGCACAGATACGCAGTATTTT. The chain uses TRBV7-9 and TRBJ2-3; D perhaps matches TRBD2 (5 bases). CDR1 SEHNR and CDR2 FQNEAQ come from the germline V gene (reference sequence). This CDR3 contains 15 residues. V was trimmed by 1 base and J by 1 base, leaving 9 bases between them.

The chain couples TRBV9 to TRBJ2-1, with TRBD2 matching 13 bases. The length of the CDR3 is 17 residues. In germline, CDR1 is SGDLS, CDR2 YYNGEE. The trim removed 0 bases at V and 8 bases at J, leaving 8 bases unmatched. The CDR3 loop is CASSVAPGLAGSYEQFF. The CDR3 DNA reads TGTGCCAGCAGCGTAGCTCCGGGACTAGCGGGGTCGTATGAGCAGTTCTTC.

The chain joins TRBV2 to TRBJ2-2, with a tentative D call TRBD1 (5 bases). Deletions cut 8 bases from V and 5 bases from J, with 12 bases between. Germline lookup yields CDR1 SNHLY and CDR2 FYNNEI. This CDR3 is 13 amino acids long. In DNA, the CDR3 is TGTGCCAGCGGGTGGTCAGGGACCGGGGAGCTGTTTTTT. It codes for CASGWSGTGELFF.

This CDR3 is CASSARQGQNTEAFF. CDR3 DNA sequence: TGTGCCAGCAGCGCCCGACAGGGCCAGAACACTGAAGCTTTCTTT. This rearrangement joins TRBV11-2 to TRBJ1-1; 7 nucleotides line up with TRBD1. V lost 5 bases, J lost 1 base, and 7 bases stayed unmatched. This CDR3 has 15 amino acids. Germline loops: CDR1 SGHAT, CDR2 FQNNGV.

The rearrangement uses TRBV7-8 and TRBJ1-4; no reliable D call. V shed 3 bases and J shed 8 bases, with 16 bases lying between them. CDR1 is SGHVS, CDR2 FQNEAQ, per germline. The CDR3 covers 15 residues. The CDR3 sequence: CASSFKWQTREKLFF. CDR3 coding DNA: TGTGCCAGCAGCTTTAAGTGGCAGACGCGGGAAAAACTGTTTTTT.

V and J are TRBV27 and TRBJ1-5, with a possible D match to TRBD1 (5 bases). CDR3 length: 14 residues. Germline CDR1 MNHEY, CDR2 SMNVEV (reference sequence). Trimming took 5 bases from V and 7 from J, leaving 15 bases between them. DNA of the CDR3: TGTGCCAGCAGTCCAGGGTTATCTTTACAGCCCCAGCATTTT. Its translation is CASSPGLSLQPQHF.

The table lists this clone with a count of one. This sequence joins TRBV25-1 and TRBJ2-2; 12 positions agree with TRBD2. Per germline, CDR1 MGHDK and CDR2 SYGVNS. V shed 5 bases and J 4 bases; nucleotides not matched to a gene: 5. The CDR3 spans 16 residues. For the CDR3, the DNA is TGTGCCAGCAGTCAGACTAGCGGGGGTACCACCGGGGAGCTGTTTTTT. This encodes CASSQTSGGTTGELFF.

V gene TRBV2 combines with J gene TRBJ2-5; 13 bases agree with TRBD2. This CDR3 has 15 residues. V gave up 6 bases and J gave up 6 bases; unmatched junction bases: 7. Germline CDR1 SNHLY, CDR2 FYNNEI. CDR3 sequence: CASSRTSGGSKTQYF. The CDR3 DNA sequence: TGTGCCAGCAGCCGGACTAGCGGGGGCTCGAAGACCCAGTACTTC. Full variable domain (remainder filled in from reference TRBV2 and TRBJ2-5): EPEVTQTPSHQVTQMGQEVILRCVPISNHLYFYWYRQILGQKVEFLVSFYNNEISEKSEIFDDQFSVERPDGSNFTLKIRSTKLEDSAMYFCASSRTSGGSKTQYFGPGTRLLVL.

The chain uses TRBV10-2 and TRBJ1-5; 7 bases are shared with TRBD1. The CDR3 has 14 residues. Germline CDR1 is WSHSY and CDR2 is SAAADI. With V trimmed by 6 bases and J by 11 bases, 13 bases remained unmatched. The CDR3 loop reads CASSQRDRSSSQHF. For the CDR3, the DNA is TGCGCCAGCAGCCAGAGGGACAGATCTTCTTCCCAGCATTTT.

The count of this clone is one. The CDR3 DNA sequence: TGTGCCAGCAGCCCAGACGGGACAAGCTCTGGAAACACCATATATTTT. It specifies CASSPDGTSSGNTIYF. V and J are TRBV9 and TRBJ1-3; D might be TRBD1 (6 bases). The CDR3 extends over 16 amino acids. Trimming removed 4 bases at V and 0 bases at J, with 14 bases between. Germline-derived CDR1 and CDR2 are SGDLS and YYNGEE.

This rearrangement joins TRBV7-8 to TRBJ2-3; TRBD1 might be the D (7 bases). CDR1 and CDR2 (germline): SGHVS, FQNEAQ. V was shortened by 4 bases and J by 4 bases, with 15 bases between the two germline ends. This CDR3 is 15 amino acids long. Here the CDR3 reads CASSSGGTAPDTQYF. The CDR3 nucleotides are TGTGCCAGCAGCTCTGGCGGGACAGCCCCAGATACGCAGTATTTT. Combining the CDR3 with reference TRBV7-8 and TRBJ2-3 gives the whole variable domain GAGVSQSPRYKVAKRGQDVALRCDPISGHVSLFWYQQALGQGPEFLTYFQNEAQLDKSGLPSDRFFAERPEGSVSTLKIQRTQQEDSAVYLCASSSGGTAPDTQYFGPGTRLTVL.

The chain joins TRBV6-1 to TRBJ2-1; D might be TRBD2 (5 bases). The germline V gene has CDR1 MNHNS and CDR2 SASEGT. Trimming shortened V by 3 bases and J by 9 bases, and 18 bases separated the two germline ends. CDR3 length: 15 residues. The DNA of the CDR3 is TGTGCCAGCAGTGACTTAAGCTTCTCAGGAGGTGAGCAGTTCTTC. It specifies CASSDLSFSGGEQFF.

This rearrangement joins TRBV5-1 to TRBJ2-1; maybe TRBD2 (6 bases). CDR1 and CDR2 from the germline V gene are SGHRS and YFSETQ. The CDR3 runs 19 residues. With 1 base removed from V and 0 bases from J, the gap between germline ends came to 20 bases. The DNA for the CDR3 is TGCGCCAGCAGCTTGACTAGGAACGGGGGATTTAGCTCCTACAATGAGCAGTTCTTC. This sequence encodes CASSLTRNGGFSSYNEQFF. Complete variable domain (other parts from reference TRBV5-1 and TRBJ2-1): KAGVTQTPRYLIKTRGQQVTLSCSPISGHRSVSWYQQTPGQGLQFLFEYFSETQRNKGNFPGRFSGRQFSNSRSEMNVSTLELGDSALYLCASSLTRNGGFSSYNEQFFGPGTRLTVL.

The chain employs TRBV7-2 and TRBJ2-1; 9 nucleotides line up with TRBD1. The CDR3 length is 15 residues. CDR1 SGHTA and CDR2 FQGNSA come from the germline V gene. V was clipped by 5 bases and J by 2 bases; unmatched bases: 4. DNA of the CDR3: TGTGCCAGCAGCAAGGACAGGGGCCCCTACAATGAGCAGTTCTTC. Translating gives CASSKDRGPYNEQFF.

The chain couples TRBV5-4 to TRBJ2-4; TRBD1 aligns across 10 bases. This CDR3 is 14 amino acids long. Germline CDR1 reads SGHNT; CDR2 reads YYREEE (reference sequence). Losses at the gene ends were 0 bases for V and 12 bases for J; bases not matched to a gene: 6. Here the CDR3 reads CASSLEGQGNTQYF. The CDR3 DNA is TGTGCCAGCAGCTTGGAGGGACAGGGGAATACTCAGTACTTC. The variable domain in full, with the rest retrieved from reference TRBV5-4 and TRBJ2-4, is ETGVTQSPTHLIKTRGQQVTLRCSSQSGHNTVSWYQQALGQGPQFIFQYYREEENGRGNFPPRFSGLQFPNYSSELNVNALELDDSALYLCASSLEGQGNTQYFGAGTRLSVL.

The gene calls are TRBV7-9 and TRBJ2-1; 9 bases are shared with TRBD2. CDR3 length: 15 amino acids. Germline CDR1 reads SEHNR; CDR2 reads FQNEAQ (reference sequence). Trimming removed 5 bases from V and 8 bases from J; junction bases left unmatched: 10. CDR3 nucleotides: TGTGCCAGCAGCCCCTGGGGTAGCGGGGGAGATGAGCAGTTCTTC. It yields the protein CASSPWGSGGDEQFF. Based on the CDR3 plus reference TRBV7-9 and TRBJ2-1, the full variable domain is DTGVSQNPRHKITKRGQNVTFRCDPISEHNRLYWYRQTLGQGPEFLTYFQNEAQLEKSRLLSDRFSAERPKGSFSTLEIQRTEQGDSAMYLCASSPWGSGGDEQFFGPGTRLTVL.

The V gene is TRBV6-1, the J gene TRBJ1-2; 8 positions match TRBD1. Germline CDR1 and CDR2: MNHNS and SASEGT. V lost 6 bases and J lost 4; bases outside the gene matches: 7. CDR3 length: 14 amino acids. CDR3 coding DNA: TGTGCCAGCAGAGGACAGGGATCCTCCTATGGCTACACCTTC. Amino acids: CASRGQGSSYGYTF.

The chain links TRBV5-5 to TRBJ1-1; 7 bases agree with TRBD1. Looked up from germline, CDR1 is SGHKS and CDR2 is YYEKEE (reference sequence). The CDR3 spans 16 residues. J was trimmed by 4 bases and V by 2 bases; bases with no gene match: 11. The CDR3 protein is CASSFLGQMRGTEAFF. The CDR3 DNA sequence: TGTGCCAGCAGCTTCCTGGGACAGATGAGGGGCACTGAAGCTTTCTTT.

The rearrangement joins TRBV29-1 to TRBJ2-1, with D possibly TRBD1 on 5 matching bases. Looked up from germline, CDR1 is SQVTM and CDR2 is ANQGSEA. V lost 4 bases and J lost 9, with 10 bases in between. The CDR3 is 11 residues long. DNA of the CDR3: TGCAGCGTTGCAGGGAACGGTGAGCAGTTCTTC. Protein sequence: CSVAGNGEQFF.

The chain combines TRBV7-6 with TRBJ1-1, with 9 bases lining up with TRBD1. Germline CDR1 and CDR2: SGHVS and FNYEAQ. The V and J ends lost 3 bases and 4 bases, in that order; junction bases with no gene match: 3. This CDR3 contains 14 residues. This chain's CDR3 is CASSLRTGATEAFF. The CDR3 region has the DNA TGTGCCAGCAGCTTGAGGACAGGGGCCACTGAAGCTTTCTTT.

This sequence joins TRBV20-1 and TRBJ1-1, with D unresolved. CDR1 and CDR2 from the germline V gene are DFQATT and SNEGSKA (reference sequence). Trimming pared 6 bases from V and 2 bases from J, leaving 7 bases between. The CDR3 is made up of 11 amino acids. CDR3 protein: CSAGHNTEAFF. In DNA form, the CDR3 reads TGCAGTGCGGGCCACAACACTGAAGCTTTCTTT.

The V gene is TRBV19, the J gene TRBJ1-5; unclear D gene. This CDR3 region has 17 residues. Germline CDR1 is LNHDA and CDR2 is SQIVND (reference sequence). Trimming took 6 bases from V and 0 from J, leaving 18 bases between them. CDR3 sequence reads: CASRLIPSAASNQPQHF. The CDR3 nucleotides read TGTGCCAGTAGGCTGATCCCCAGCGCTGCTAGCAATCAGCCCCAGCATTTT.

This clone was picked up a small number of times. The chain is built from TRBV11-2 and TRBJ2-7; 8 bases match TRBD1. The CDR3 spans 15 residues. The V and J ends lost 4 bases and 6 bases, in that order; junction bases with no gene match: 11. The germline V gene encodes CDR1 SGHAT and CDR2 FQNNGV. CDR3 sequence: CASSSGGTGLREQYF. The CDR3 region has the DNA TGTGCCAGCAGCTCTGGGGGGACAGGTCTCCGCGAGCAGTACTTC. Together with reference TRBV11-2 and TRBJ2-7, the CDR3 gives the full variable domain: EAGVAQSPRYKIIEKRQSVAFWCNPISGHATLYWYQQILGQGPKLLIQFQNNGVVDDSQLPKDRFSAERLKGVDSTLKIQPAKLEDSAVYLCASSSGGTGLREQYFGPGTRLTVT.

As for this clone: The junction departs from the called germline gene at one end, perhaps through a read error. The chain has TRBV5-1 and TRBJ2-3; D may be TRBD2 (6 bases). CDR3 size: 13 residues. CDR1 is SGHRS, CDR2 YFSETQ, per germline. The CDR3 DNA reads TGCGCCAGCAGCCCTTCGGACTATGAGTCACGAAGGTTT. It encodes CASSPSDYESRRF.

The V gene is TRBV7-3, the J gene TRBJ2-7; the match to TRBD2 covers 7 bases. Trimming removed 5 bases from V and 4 bases from J; junction bases left unmatched: 5. Germline assignment: CDR1 SGHTA and CDR2 FQGTGA. This CDR3 contains 13 residues. CDR3: CASSQGLEYEQYF. CDR3 in DNA: TGTGCCAGCAGCCAAGGACTAGAATACGAGCAGTACTTC.

This clone was observed a single time. The V call is TRBV7-8, the J call TRBJ1-5; tentative D call: TRBD1 (6 bases). CDR1 is SGHVS, CDR2 FQNEAQ, per germline. Trimming took off 4 bases at V and 9 bases at J, with 19 bases between the two ends. The CDR3 is 15 amino acids. Here the CDR3 reads CASSSGVGGAWPQHF. The CDR3 nucleotides are TGTGCCAGCAGCTCCGGCGTGGGGGGGGCTTGGCCCCAGCATTTT.